In its sample, the clone carrying this TCR beta chain was seen a few times. Trimming took off 0 bases at V and 5 bases at J, with 5 bases between the two ends. Germline CDR1 is SEHNR and CDR2 is FQNEAQ (reference sequence). The CDR3 is made up of 13 amino acids. The data originate from a study of blood T cell repertoires in COVID-19. For the study at large: COVID-19 samples collected from the United States, Italy and Spain covered acute and convalescent phases.

In the source study's methods: Nucleated cell counts were estimated from reference gene primer amplification. The data were produced by immunoSEQ multiplex PCR, yet TCRdb's version contains in-frame clones alone and is incomplete. The DNA was the basis for D and trimming; V, J and clone size are from that table. The table includes 150,000 or so clones, approximately 78% detected once. The chain links TRBV7-9 to TRBJ1-5; no clear D. This clonotype was obtained from a human donor with acute or convalescent COVID-19. The donor label of this sample is uncertain. Sequencing was performed on peripheral blood. CDR3 nucleotide sequence: TGTGCCAGCAGCTTAGCGCAGGATCAGCCCCAGCATTTT. Translated: CASSLAQDQPQHF.